Following are 24 T cell receptor beta chains from one sample sequenced in a study of blood T cell repertoires in COVID-19. Profiled with immunoSEQ multiplex PCR; TCRdb holds only in-frame clones, not every one. The sample holds about 120,000 clones; about 83% are singletons and the top ten take 3.9%. Sequenced input: peripheral blood. The origin of the receptors is a man in his 60s with acute or convalescent COVID-19.

This chain joins TRBV4-3 and TRBJ2-1; 8 bases align to TRBD2. CDR1 and CDR2 (germline): LGHNA, YSLEER. The CDR3 contains 16 residues. V shed 4 bases and J 0 bases; nucleotides not matched to a gene: 5. The CDR3 region has the DNA TGCGCCAGCAGCCTTTCGAGCGGGAGCTCCTACAATGAGCAGTTCTTC. This codes for CASSLSSGSSYNEQFF.

This clone was counted between two and nine times. The V gene is TRBV7-3, the J gene TRBJ2-1; 8 bases map to TRBD1. This CDR3 has 12 amino acids. The germline CDR1 and CDR2 sequences are SGHTA and FQGTGA. V was pared by 5 bases and J by 10 bases, with 4 bases of the junction left unmatched. The CDR3 DNA is TGTGCCAGCAGCCGACAGGGGAGAGAGCAGTTCTTC. Amino acid sequence: CASSRQGREQFF.

The sample holds one count of this clone. This chain links TRBV28 with TRBJ2-1, with 9 bases aligning to TRBD2. Germline V gene lookup returns CDR1 MDHEN and CDR2 SYDVKM. The CDR3 spans 15 residues. J gave up 9 bases and V 5 bases, and 11 bases lay outside the gene matches. CDR3 in DNA: TGTGCCAGCAGTCTACCTTTAGCGGGAGAGAGTGAGCAGTTCTTC. Translated, it gives CASSLPLAGESEQFF.

This clone was observed a few times. CDR3 in amino acids: CASSQQGTGELFF. For the CDR3, the DNA is TGTGCCAGCAGCCAACAGGGGACCGGGGAGCTGTTTTTT. The chain links TRBV14 to TRBJ2-2; possibly TRBD1 for D (6 bases). Deletions cut 2 bases from V and 5 bases from J, with 6 bases between. The V gene's germline CDR1 is SGHDN and CDR2 FVKESK. The CDR3 totals 13 residues.

In this sample, this clone turned up a few times. The V and J genes are TRBV9 and TRBJ1-5; D not certain. The CDR3 contains 14 residues. Germline-derived CDR1 and CDR2 are SGDLS and YYNGEE. The ends were cut back, 0 bases at V and 5 bases at J, with 9 bases in the middle. In nucleotides, the CDR3 is TGTGCCAGCAGCGTAGAAGCGGAGGATCAGCCCCAGCATTTT. Amino acids: CASSVEAEDQPQHF.

This chain connects TRBV27 to TRBJ2-3, with 7 bases that match TRBD1. This CDR3 has 15 residues. Germline V CDR1 and CDR2: MNHEY, SMNVEV (reference sequence). After removal of 0 bases from V and 3 bases from J, the junction contained 3 bases not matched to a gene. CDR3 coding DNA: TGTGCCAGCAGTTTATCGTGGGACAGTACAGATACGCAGTATTTT. It yields the protein CASSLSWDSTDTQYF.

This clone was seen a few times. The rearrangement uses TRBV7-3 and TRBJ1-3, with D perhaps matching TRBD1 (5 bases). Germline loops: CDR1 SGHTA, CDR2 FQGTGA. This CDR3 contains 13 residues. V shed 5 bases and J shed 8 bases, with 13 bases lying between them. Written as DNA, the CDR3 is TGTGCCAGCAGCCCTGACCAAGGGGACACCATATATTTT. Its translation is CASSPDQGDTIYF.

In DNA, the CDR3 is TGTGCCAGCAGCTTAGACGGGGGAGCCTACAATGAGCAGTTCTTC. Residues: CASSLDGGAYNEQFF. The rearrangement joins TRBV7-6 to TRBJ2-1; possibly TRBD2 for D (6 bases). Per germline, CDR1 SGHVS and CDR2 FNYEAQ. V lost 1 base to trimming and J lost 2 bases, with 9 bases between them. The CDR3 length is 15 residues.

The chain has TRBV7-8 and TRBJ1-1; no clear D. The CDR3 is 16 residues long. CDR1 is SGHVS, CDR2 FQNEAQ, per germline. The ends were cut back, 3 bases at V and 1 base at J, with 15 bases in the middle. Written as DNA, the CDR3 is TGTGCCAGCAGCTTTGTGAGTGTCAACCCGAACACTGAAGCTTTCTTT. Translated, it gives CASSFVSVNPNTEAFF.

V gene TRBV5-6 combines with J gene TRBJ2-5; weak D call: TRBD1 (7 bases). V was clipped by 5 bases and J by 0 bases, with 17 bases between them. There are 16 residues in the CDR3. The germline gives CDR1 SGHDT, CDR2 YYEEEE. Written as DNA, the CDR3 is TGTGCCAGCAGTCCGGTTTCAGGGGGGCACCAAGAGACCCAGTACTTC. It specifies CASSPVSGGHQETQYF.

This clone was found a few times. The chain combines TRBV29-1 with TRBJ2-1, with 8 bases fitting TRBD1. After removal of 7 bases from V and 8 bases from J, the junction contained 7 bases not matched to a gene. The CDR3 runs to 12 residues. The germline gives CDR1 SQVTM, CDR2 ANQGSEA. CDR3 loop: CSARQGLDEQFF. As DNA, the CDR3 is TGCAGCGCTCGACAGGGGTTAGATGAGCAGTTCTTC.

The V and J genes are TRBV9 and TRBJ2-5; 9 bases are a match to TRBD1. The V gene end was trimmed by 2 bases and the J gene end by 5 bases; junction bases not matched to a gene: 7. The germline CDR1 and CDR2 sequences are SGDLS and YYNGEE. This CDR3 contains 15 residues. DNA for the CDR3: TGTGCCAGCAGCGTGAACAGGGGGCTTCTGGAGACCCAGTACTTC. Residues: CASSVNRGLLETQYF.

V usage is TRBV6-2 or TRBV6-3 and J usage is TRBJ2-7; TRBD2 matches at 8 bases. The germline V gene encodes CDR1 MNHEY and CDR2 SVGEGT. V gave up 4 bases and J gave up 4 bases; unmatched junction bases: 6. CDR3 length: 14 residues. The CDR3: CASSSLAGGYEQYF. In DNA form, the CDR3 reads TGTGCCAGCAGTTCCCTAGCGGGTGGGTACGAGCAGTACTTC.

V is TRBV30 and J is TRBJ1-1, with 8 bases fitting TRBD1. The CDR3 is made up of 13 amino acids. J gave up 4 bases and V 5 bases, and 6 bases lay outside the gene matches. Germline CDR1 GTSNPN, CDR2 SVGIG (reference sequence). The CDR3 DNA reads TGTGCCTGGGACAGAACAGGGGGCACTGAAGCTTTCTTT. Translated, it gives CAWDRTGGTEAFF.

This sequence joins TRBV2 and TRBJ1-4; 8 nucleotides agree with TRBD1. This CDR3 is 14 amino acids long. Per the germline V gene, CDR1 is SNHLY and CDR2 is FYNNEI. The J segment lost 8 bases and the V segment lost 8 bases, leaving 10 bases of the junction unmatched. CDR3: CASGPGTGGEKLFF. The CDR3 DNA is TGTGCCAGCGGGCCCGGGACAGGCGGGGAAAAACTGTTTTTT. The entire variable domain, with the rest obtained from reference TRBV2 and TRBJ1-4, is as follows: EPEVTQTPSHQVTQMGQEVILRCVPISNHLYFYWYRQILGQKVEFLVSFYNNEISEKSEIFDDQFSVERPDGSNFTLKIRSTKLEDSAMYFCASGPGTGGEKLFFGSGTQLSVL.

As concerns this clone: This CDR3 is also generated by other DNA sequences in the sample. This sequence joins TRBV28 and TRBJ1-5, with D perhaps TRBD1 (5 bases). The CDR3 loop spans 14 amino acids. The V end was cut by 3 bases, the J end by 3 bases, with 9 bases between. Germline V gives CDR1 MDHEN, CDR2 SYDVKM. The CDR3 reads CASSLGLLNQPQHF. The CDR3 DNA follows: TGTGCCAGCAGTTTGGGGCTGCTCAATCAGCCCCAGCATTTT. The full variable domain, rest sourced from reference TRBV28 and TRBJ1-5, is DVKVTQSSRYLVKRTGEKVFLECVQDMDHENMFWYRQDPGLGLRLIYFSYDVKMKEKGDIPEGYSVSREKKERFSLILESASTNQTSMYLCASSLGLLNQPQHFGDGTRLSIL.

The V call is TRBV7-2, the J call TRBJ1-4; D not resolved. The V gene lost 1 base and the J gene lost 8 bases, with 11 bases spanning the gap. CDR1 and CDR2 from the germline V gene are SGHTA and FQGNSA. The CDR3 is made up of 14 amino acids. CDR3: CASSLGGVGEKLFF. Here the CDR3 DNA reads TGTGCCAGCAGCTTAGGAGGAGTAGGAGAAAAACTGTTTTTT.

This chain uses TRBV19 with TRBJ2-3, with D tentatively TRBD1 (6 bases). V dropped 7 bases and J dropped 5 bases, with 10 bases sitting between them. The germline V gene encodes CDR1 LNHDA and CDR2 SQIVND (reference sequence). The CDR3 loop spans 12 amino acids. CDR3 sequence (DNA): TGTGCCAGTACAGGGGTGAGAGATACGCAGTATTTT. As protein: CASTGVRDTQYF. Filled out from reference TRBV19 and TRBJ2-3, the complete variable domain reads DGGITQSPKYLFRKEGQNVTLSCEQNLNHDAMYWYRQDPGQGLRLIYYSQIVNDFQKGDIAEGYSVSREKKESFPLTVTSAQKNPTAFYLCASTGVRDTQYFGPGTRLTVL.

The sample holds one count of this clone. This rearrangement joins TRBV27 to TRBJ2-7; D not resolved. In germline, CDR1 is MNHEY, CDR2 SMNVEV (reference sequence). V was trimmed by 0 bases and J by 0 bases, leaving 12 bases between them. The CDR3 is 16 amino acids. The CDR3 coding sequence is TGTGCCAGCAGTTTATCGTGGAGCGCCAGCTCCTACGAGCAGTACTTC. The encoded protein is CASSLSWSASSYEQYF.

The chain combines TRBV28 with TRBJ2-1; tentative D call: TRBD1 (6 bases). Trimming pared 9 bases from V and 8 bases from J, leaving 17 bases between. Per germline, CDR1 MDHEN and CDR2 SYDVKM. This CDR3 spans 13 amino acids. CDR3 DNA: TGTGCCAGTCAAACAGGGTCCCTCGATGAGCAGTTCTTC. Residues: CASQTGSLDEQFF.

This sequence joins TRBV7-8 and TRBJ2-7; D is undetermined. Per germline, CDR1 SGHVS and CDR2 FQNEAQ. This CDR3 is built from 14 residues. V lost 4 bases and J lost 0, with 10 bases in between. The CDR3, as DNA: TGTGCCAGCAGCTCCGCGGAGCCCTCCTACGAGCAGTACTTC. This sequence encodes CASSSAEPSYEQYF.

J is TRBJ2-2 and V is TRBV7-7; TRBD2 aligns across 8 bases. V was pared by 5 bases and J by 4 bases, with 3 bases of the junction left unmatched. The CDR3 extends over 14 amino acids. The germline gives CDR1 SSHAT, CDR2 FNYEAQ (reference sequence). CDR3: CASSLSGSTGELFF. CDR3 DNA: TGTGCCAGCAGCCTAAGCGGGAGCACCGGGGAGCTGTTTTTT.

CDR3 DNA sequence: TGCGCCAGCAGCGCCAGACTAGCGGGATTTCGGAATGAGCAGTTCTTC. It codes for CASSARLAGFRNEQFF. The J gene is TRBJ2-1, the V gene TRBV4-3; 11 bases line up with TRBD2. V shed 5 bases, J shed 7 bases, and the junction held 10 bases outside the gene matches. CDR1 is LGHNA, CDR2 YSLEER, per germline. This CDR3 spans 16 amino acids.

In DNA, the CDR3 is TGTGCCAGCAGTTCGCTAGCGGCCTACAATGAGCAGTTCTTC. Its translation: CASSSLAAYNEQFF. The chain is built from TRBV6-2 or TRBV6-3 and TRBJ2-1; 7 bases match TRBD2. Trimming at V came to 4 bases and at J to 2 bases, leaving 2 bases not matched to a gene. CDR1 and CDR2 from the germline V gene are MNHEY and SVGEGT. CDR3 size: 14 residues.